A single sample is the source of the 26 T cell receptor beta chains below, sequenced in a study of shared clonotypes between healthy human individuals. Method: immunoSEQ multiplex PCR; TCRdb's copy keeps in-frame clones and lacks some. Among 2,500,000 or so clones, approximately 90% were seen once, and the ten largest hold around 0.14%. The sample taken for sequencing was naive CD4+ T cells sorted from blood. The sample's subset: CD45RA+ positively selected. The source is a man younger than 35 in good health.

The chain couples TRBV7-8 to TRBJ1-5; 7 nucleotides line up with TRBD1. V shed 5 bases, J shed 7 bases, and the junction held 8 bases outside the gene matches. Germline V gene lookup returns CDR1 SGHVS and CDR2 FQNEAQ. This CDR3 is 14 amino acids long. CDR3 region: CASSPGQVGQPQHF. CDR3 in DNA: TGTGCCAGCAGCCCAGGACAGGTGGGCCAGCCCCAGCATTTT.

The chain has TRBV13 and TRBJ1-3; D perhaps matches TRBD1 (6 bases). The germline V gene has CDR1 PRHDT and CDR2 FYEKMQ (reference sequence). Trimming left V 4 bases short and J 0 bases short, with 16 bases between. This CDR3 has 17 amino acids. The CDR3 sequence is CASSWPGHPSSGNTIYF. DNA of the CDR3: TGTGCCAGCAGCTGGCCGGGACACCCGAGCTCTGGAAACACCATATATTTT.

CDR3 region: CASDDIGDPNHQPQHF. In DNA form, the CDR3 reads TGTGCCAGTGACGACATCGGGGATCCCAATCATCAGCCCCAGCATTTT. The rearrangement links TRBV19 to TRBJ1-5; D call uncertain. Germline V gives CDR1 LNHDA, CDR2 SQIVND (reference sequence). CDR3 length: 16 residues. Trimming shortened V by 8 bases and J by 5 bases, and 22 bases separated the two germline ends.

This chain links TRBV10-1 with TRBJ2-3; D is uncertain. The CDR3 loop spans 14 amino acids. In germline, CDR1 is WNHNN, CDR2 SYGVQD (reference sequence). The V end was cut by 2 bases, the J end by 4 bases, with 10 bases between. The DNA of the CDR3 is TGCGCCAGCAGTGAGAGTCGGGCGGCAGATACGCAGTATTTT. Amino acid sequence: CASSESRAADTQYF.

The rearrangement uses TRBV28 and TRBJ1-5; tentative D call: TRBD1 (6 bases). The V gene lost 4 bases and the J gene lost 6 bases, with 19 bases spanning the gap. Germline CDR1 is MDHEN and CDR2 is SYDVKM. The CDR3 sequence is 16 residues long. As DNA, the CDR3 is TGTGCCAGCAGTTATATTGGTCAAGGGGGTACTCAGCCCCAGCATTTT. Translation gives CASSYIGQGGTQPQHF.

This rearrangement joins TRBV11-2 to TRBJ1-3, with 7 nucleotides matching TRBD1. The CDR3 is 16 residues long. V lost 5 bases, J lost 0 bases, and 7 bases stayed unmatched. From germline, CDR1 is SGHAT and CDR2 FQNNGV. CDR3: CASSKRTGTSGNTIYF. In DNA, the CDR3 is TGTGCCAGCAGCAAGAGGACAGGTACCTCTGGAAACACCATATATTTT.

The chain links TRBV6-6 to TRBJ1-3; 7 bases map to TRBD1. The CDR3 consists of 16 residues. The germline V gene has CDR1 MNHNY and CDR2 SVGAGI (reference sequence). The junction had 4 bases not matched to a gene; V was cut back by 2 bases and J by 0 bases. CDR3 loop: CASSYGTANSGNTIYF. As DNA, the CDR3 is TGTGCCAGCAGTTACGGGACAGCGAACTCTGGAAACACCATATATTTT.

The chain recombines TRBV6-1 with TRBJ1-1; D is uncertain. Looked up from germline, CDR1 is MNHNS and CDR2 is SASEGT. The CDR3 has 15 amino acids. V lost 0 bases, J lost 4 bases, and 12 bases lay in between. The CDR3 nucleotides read TGTGCCAGCAGTGAAGCCGTCGGGTGGGCCACTGAAGCTTTCTTT. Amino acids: CASSEAVGWATEAFF.

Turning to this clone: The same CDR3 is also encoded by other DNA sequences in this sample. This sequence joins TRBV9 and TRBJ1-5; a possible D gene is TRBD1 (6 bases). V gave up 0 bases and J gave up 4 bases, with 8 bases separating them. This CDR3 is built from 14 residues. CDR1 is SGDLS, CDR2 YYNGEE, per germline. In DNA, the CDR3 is TGTGCCAGCAGCGTAGAGGGGGGGAATCAGCCCCAGCATTTT. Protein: CASSVEGGNQPQHF. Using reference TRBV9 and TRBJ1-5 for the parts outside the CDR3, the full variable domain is DSGVTQTPKHLITATGQRVTLRCSPRSGDLSVYWYQQSLDQGLQFLIQYYNGEERAKGNILERFSAQQFPDLHSELNLSSLELGDSALYFCASSVEGGNQPQHFGDGTRLSIL.

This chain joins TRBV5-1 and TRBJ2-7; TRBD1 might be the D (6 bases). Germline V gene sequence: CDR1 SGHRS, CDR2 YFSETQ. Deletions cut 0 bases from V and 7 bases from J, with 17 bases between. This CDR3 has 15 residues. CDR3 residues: CASSLGTGIQGEQYF. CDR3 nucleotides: TGCGCCAGCAGCTTGGGAACGGGGATCCAGGGGGAGCAGTACTTC. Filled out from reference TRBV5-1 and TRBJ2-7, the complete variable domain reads KAGVTQTPRYLIKTRGQQVTLSCSPISGHRSVSWYQQTPGQGLQFLFEYFSETQRNKGNFPGRFSGRQFSNSRSEMNVSTLELGDSALYLCASSLGTGIQGEQYFGPGTRLTVT.

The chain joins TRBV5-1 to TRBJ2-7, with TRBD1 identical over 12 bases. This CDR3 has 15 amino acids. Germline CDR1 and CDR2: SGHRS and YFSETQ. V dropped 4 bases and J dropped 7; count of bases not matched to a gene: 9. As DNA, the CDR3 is TGCGCCAGCAGCGGGACGGGACAGGGGGCGCGAGAGCAGTACTTC. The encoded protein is CASSGTGQGAREQYF.

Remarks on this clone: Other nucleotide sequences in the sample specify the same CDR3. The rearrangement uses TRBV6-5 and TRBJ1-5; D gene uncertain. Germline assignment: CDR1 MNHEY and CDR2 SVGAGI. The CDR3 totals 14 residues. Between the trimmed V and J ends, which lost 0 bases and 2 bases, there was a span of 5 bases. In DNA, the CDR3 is TGTGCCAGCAGTTACTCGGGTGGCAATCAGCCCCAGCATTTT. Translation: CASSYSGGNQPQHF.

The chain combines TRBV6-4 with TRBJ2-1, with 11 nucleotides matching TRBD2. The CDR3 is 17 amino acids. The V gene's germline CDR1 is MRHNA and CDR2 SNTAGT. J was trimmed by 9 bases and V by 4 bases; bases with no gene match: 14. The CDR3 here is CASSAKPLAGAVGEQFF. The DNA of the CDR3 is TGTGCCAGCAGTGCAAAGCCACTAGCGGGAGCCGTCGGTGAGCAGTTCTTC.

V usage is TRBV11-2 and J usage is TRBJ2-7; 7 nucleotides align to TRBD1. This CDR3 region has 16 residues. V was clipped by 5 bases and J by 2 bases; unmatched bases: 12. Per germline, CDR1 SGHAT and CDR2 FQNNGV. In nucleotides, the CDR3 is TGTGCCAGCAGCACCCCGGACAGGCCCTCACCCTACGAGCAGTACTTC. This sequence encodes CASSTPDRPSPYEQYF.

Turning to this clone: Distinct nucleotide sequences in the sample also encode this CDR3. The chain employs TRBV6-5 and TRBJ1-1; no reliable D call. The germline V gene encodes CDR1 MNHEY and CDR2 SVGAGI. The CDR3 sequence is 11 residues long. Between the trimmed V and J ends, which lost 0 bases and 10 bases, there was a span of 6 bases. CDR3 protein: CASSYSGSAFF. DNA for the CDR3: TGTGCCAGCAGTTACTCGGGTTCAGCTTTCTTT.

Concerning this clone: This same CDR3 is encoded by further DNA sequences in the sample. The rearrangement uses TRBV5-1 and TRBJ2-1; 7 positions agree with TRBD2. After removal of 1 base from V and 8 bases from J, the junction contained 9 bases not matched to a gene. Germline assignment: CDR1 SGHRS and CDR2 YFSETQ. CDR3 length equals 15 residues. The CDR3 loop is CASSLRPSGGDEQFF. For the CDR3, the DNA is TGCGCCAGCAGCTTGAGGCCTAGCGGAGGGGATGAGCAGTTCTTC.

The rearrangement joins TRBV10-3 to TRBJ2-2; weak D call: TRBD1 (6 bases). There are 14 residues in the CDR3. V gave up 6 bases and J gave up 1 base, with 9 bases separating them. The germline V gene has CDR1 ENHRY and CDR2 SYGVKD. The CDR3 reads CAISSGQNTGELFF. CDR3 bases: TGTGCCATCAGCTCGGGACAGAACACCGGGGAGCTGTTTTTT.

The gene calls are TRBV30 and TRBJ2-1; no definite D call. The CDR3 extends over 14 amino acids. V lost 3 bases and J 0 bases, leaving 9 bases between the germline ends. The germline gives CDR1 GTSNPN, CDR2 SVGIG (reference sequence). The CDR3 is CAWRGSSSYNEQFF. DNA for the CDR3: TGTGCCTGGAGGGGCAGTAGCTCCTACAATGAGCAGTTCTTC.

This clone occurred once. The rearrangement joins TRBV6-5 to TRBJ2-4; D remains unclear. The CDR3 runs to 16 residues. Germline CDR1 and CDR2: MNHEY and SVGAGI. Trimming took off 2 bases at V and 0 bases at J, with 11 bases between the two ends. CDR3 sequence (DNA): TGTGCCAGCAGTTACACCGGCAGTCTAGCCAAAAACATTCAGTACTTC. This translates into CASSYTGSLAKNIQYF.

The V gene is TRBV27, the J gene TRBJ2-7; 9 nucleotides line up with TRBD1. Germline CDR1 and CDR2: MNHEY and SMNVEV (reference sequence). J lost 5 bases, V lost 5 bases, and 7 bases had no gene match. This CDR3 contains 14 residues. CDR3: CASSKQGATHEQYF. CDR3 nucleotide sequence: TGTGCCAGCAGTAAACAGGGGGCTACCCACGAGCAGTACTTC.

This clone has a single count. CDR3: CASSWGSGRSDTQYF. As DNA, the CDR3 is TGTGCCAGCAGCTGGGGTAGCGGGAGGTCGGATACGCAGTATTTT. The chain couples TRBV7-6 to TRBJ2-3, with 10 bases aligning to TRBD2. Germline loops: CDR1 SGHVS, CDR2 FNYEAQ. Trimming removed 4 bases from V and 6 bases from J; junction bases left unmatched: 7. This CDR3 is built from 15 residues.

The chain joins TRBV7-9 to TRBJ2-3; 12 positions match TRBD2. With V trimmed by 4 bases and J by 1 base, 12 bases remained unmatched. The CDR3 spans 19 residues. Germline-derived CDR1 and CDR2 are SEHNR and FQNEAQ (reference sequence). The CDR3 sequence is CASSSTSGRIGGGTDTQYF. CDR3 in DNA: TGTGCCAGCAGCTCCACTAGCGGGAGGATAGGAGGGGGCACAGATACGCAGTATTTT.

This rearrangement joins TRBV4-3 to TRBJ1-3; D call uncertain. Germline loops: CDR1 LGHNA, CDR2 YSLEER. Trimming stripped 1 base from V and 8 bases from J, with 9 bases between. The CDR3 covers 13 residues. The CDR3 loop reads CASSQAEEDTIYF. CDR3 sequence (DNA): TGCGCCAGCAGCCAAGCTGAGGAGGACACCATATATTTT.

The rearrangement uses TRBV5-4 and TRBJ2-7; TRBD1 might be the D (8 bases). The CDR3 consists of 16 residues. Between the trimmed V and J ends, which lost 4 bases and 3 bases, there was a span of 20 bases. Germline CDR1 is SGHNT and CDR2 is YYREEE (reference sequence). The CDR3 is CASSAGTGLGGYEQYF. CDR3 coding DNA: TGTGCCAGCAGCGCCGGGACAGGACTAGGAGGCTACGAGCAGTACTTC.

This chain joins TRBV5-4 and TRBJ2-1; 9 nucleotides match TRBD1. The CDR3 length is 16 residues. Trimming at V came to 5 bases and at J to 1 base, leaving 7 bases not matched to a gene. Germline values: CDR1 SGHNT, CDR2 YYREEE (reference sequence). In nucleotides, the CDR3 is TGTGCCAGCAGTCGGCCGGGACAGGGTTCCTACAATGAGCAGTTCTTC. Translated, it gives CASSRPGQGSYNEQFF.

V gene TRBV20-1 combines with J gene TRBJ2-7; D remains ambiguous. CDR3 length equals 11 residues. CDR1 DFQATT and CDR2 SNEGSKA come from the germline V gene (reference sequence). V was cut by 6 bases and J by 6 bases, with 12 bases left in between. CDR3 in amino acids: CSAPTTGEQYF. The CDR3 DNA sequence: TGCAGTGCGCCCACTACGGGCGAGCAGTACTTC.